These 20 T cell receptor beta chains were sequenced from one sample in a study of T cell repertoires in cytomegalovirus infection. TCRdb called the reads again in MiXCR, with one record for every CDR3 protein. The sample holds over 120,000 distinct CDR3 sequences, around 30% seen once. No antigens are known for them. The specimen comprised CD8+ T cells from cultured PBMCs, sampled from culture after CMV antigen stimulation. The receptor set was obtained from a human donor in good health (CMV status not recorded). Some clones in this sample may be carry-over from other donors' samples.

CDR3 loop: CASSRHGDRRSYEQYF. The CDR3 DNA sequence: TGTGCCAGCAGTCGCCATGGGGACCGCCGCTCCTACGAGCAGTACTTC. This chain links TRBV27 with TRBJ2-7; the D gene could be TRBD1 or TRBD2 (5 bases each). The CDR3 totals 16 residues. Germline assignment: CDR1 MNHEY and CDR2 SMNVEV (reference sequence). V lost 5 bases and J lost 0, with 17 bases in between.

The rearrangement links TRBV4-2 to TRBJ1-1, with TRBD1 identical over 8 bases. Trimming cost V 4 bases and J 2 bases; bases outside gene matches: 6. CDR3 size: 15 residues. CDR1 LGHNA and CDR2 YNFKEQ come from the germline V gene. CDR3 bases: TGTGCCAGCAGCCTAGGACCAGGGGGCAACACTGAAGCTTTCTTT. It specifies CASSLGPGGNTEAFF.

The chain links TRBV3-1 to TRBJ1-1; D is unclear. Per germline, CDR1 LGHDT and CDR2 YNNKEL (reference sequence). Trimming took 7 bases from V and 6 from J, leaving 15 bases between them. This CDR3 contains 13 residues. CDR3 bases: TGTGCCAGCAAAGTGGGCCTGGGTGCTGAAGCTTTCTTT. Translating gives CASKVGLGAEAFF.

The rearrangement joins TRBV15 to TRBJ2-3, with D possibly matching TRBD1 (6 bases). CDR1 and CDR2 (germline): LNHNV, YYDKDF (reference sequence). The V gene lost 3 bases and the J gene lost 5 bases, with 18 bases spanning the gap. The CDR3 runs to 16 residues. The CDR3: CATSSPRTEVEDTQYF. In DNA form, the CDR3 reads TGTGCCACCAGCAGCCCACGGACAGAGGTTGAAGATACGCAGTATTTT.

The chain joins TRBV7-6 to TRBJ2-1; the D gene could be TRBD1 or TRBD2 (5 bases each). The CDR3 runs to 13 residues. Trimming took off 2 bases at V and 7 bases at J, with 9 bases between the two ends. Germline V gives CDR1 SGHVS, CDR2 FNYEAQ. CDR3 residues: CASSLRGVNEQFF. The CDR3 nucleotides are TGTGCCAGCAGCTTAAGAGGGGTTAATGAGCAGTTCTTC.

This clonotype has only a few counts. CDR3 DNA: TGTGCCAGCAGCCTACTAGCGGGGGTCTCCTACAATGAGCAGTTCTTC. It translates to CASSLLAGVSYNEQFF. This rearrangement joins TRBV7-2 to TRBJ2-1, with 11 bases lining up with TRBD2. The V segment lost 5 bases and the J segment 0 bases; nucleotides outside the gene matches: 3. Per germline, CDR1 SGHTA and CDR2 FQGNSA. This CDR3 has 16 amino acids.

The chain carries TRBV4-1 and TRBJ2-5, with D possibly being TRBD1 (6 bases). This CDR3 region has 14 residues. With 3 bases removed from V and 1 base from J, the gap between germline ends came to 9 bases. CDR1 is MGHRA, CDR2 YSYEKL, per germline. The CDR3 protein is CASSHRDTQETQYF. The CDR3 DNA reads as TGCGCCAGCAGCCATCGGGACACCCAAGAGACCCAGTACTTC.

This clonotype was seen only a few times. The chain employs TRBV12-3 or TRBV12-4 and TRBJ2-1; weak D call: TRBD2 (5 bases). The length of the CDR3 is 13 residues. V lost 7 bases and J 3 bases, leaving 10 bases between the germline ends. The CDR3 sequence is CASKNSGYNEQFF. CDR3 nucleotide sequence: TGTGCCAGCAAAAACAGCGGCTACAATGAGCAGTTCTTC.

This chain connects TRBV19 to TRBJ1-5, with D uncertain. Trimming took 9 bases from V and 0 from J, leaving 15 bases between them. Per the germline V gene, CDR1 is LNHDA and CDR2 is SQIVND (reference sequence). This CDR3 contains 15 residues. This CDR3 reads CASRKGANSNQPQHF. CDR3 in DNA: TGTGCCAGCCGAAAGGGTGCAAATAGCAATCAGCCCCAGCATTTT.

The CDR3 DNA sequence: TGTGCCAGCACCTTTCCTGCCAGGACCTACACTGAAGCTTTCTTT. This gives the protein CASTFPARTYTEAFF. J is TRBJ1-1 and V is TRBV7-9, with D uncertain. V gave up 7 bases and J gave up 3 bases, with 18 bases separating them. The CDR3 is made up of 15 amino acids. Looked up from germline, CDR1 is SEHNR and CDR2 is FQNEAQ (reference sequence).

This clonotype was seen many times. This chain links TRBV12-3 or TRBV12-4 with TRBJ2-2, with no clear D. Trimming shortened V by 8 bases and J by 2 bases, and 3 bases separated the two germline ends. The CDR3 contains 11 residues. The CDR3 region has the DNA TGTGCCAGCCTTAACACCGGGGAGCTGTTTTTT. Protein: CASLNTGELFF.

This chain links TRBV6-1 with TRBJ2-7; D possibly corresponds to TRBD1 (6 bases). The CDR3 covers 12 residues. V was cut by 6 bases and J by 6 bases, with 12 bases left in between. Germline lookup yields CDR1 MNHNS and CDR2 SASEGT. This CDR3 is CASSYTGFEQYF. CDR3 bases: TGTGCCAGCAGCTACACAGGGTTCGAGCAGTACTTC.

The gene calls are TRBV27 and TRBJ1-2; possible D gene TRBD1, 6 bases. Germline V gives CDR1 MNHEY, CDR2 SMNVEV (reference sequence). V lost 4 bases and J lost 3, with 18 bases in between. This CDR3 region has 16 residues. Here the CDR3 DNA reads TGTGCCAGCAGTTCATCCCCTGACAGGCGTGACTATGGCTACACCTTC. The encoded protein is CASSSSPDRRDYGYTF.

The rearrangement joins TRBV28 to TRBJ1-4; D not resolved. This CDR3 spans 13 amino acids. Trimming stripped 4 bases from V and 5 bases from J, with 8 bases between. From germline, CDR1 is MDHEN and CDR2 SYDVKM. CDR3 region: CASSSPMNEKLFF. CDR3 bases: TGTGCCAGCAGTTCCCCCATGAATGAAAAACTGTTTTTT.

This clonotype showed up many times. The CDR3 loop reads CASSLPPGQVLWEQYF. The CDR3 DNA follows: TGTGCCAGCAGCTTACCGCCGGGACAAGTACTGTGGGAGCAGTACTTC. This chain links TRBV7-8 with TRBJ2-7, with a tentative D call TRBD1 (6 bases). The length of the CDR3 is 16 residues. V was shortened by 2 bases and J by 7 bases, with 21 bases between the two germline ends. Looked up from germline, CDR1 is SGHVS and CDR2 is FQNEAQ.

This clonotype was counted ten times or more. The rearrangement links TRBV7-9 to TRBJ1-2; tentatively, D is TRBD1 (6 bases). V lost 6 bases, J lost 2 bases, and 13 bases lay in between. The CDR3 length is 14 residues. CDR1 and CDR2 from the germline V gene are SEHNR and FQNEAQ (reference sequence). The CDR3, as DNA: TGTGCCAGCAGGGGGGCAGGGGCCAACTATGGCTACACCTTC. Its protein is CASRGAGANYGYTF.

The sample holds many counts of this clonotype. CDR3 protein: CASSWTGVGNEAFF. The CDR3 nucleotides are TGCGCCAGCAGCTGGACAGGGGTAGGGAATGAAGCTTTCTTT. The chain recombines TRBV5-1 with TRBJ1-1; 9 positions agree with TRBD1. CDR1 and CDR2 (germline): SGHRS, YFSETQ. The CDR3 contains 14 residues. The ends lost 3 bases at V and 7 bases at J; junction bases unmatched: 7.

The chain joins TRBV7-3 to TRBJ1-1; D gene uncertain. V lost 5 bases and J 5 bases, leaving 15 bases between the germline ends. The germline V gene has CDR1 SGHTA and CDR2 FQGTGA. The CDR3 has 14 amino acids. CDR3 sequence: CASSPDRSGTEAFF. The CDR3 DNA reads TGTGCCAGCAGCCCCGATCGGTCCGGTACTGAAGCTTTCTTT. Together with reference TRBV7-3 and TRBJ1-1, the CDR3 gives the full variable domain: GAGVSQTPSNKVTEKGKYVELRCDPISGHTALYWYRQSLGQGPEFLIYFQGTGAADDSGLPNDRFFAVRPEGSVSTLKIQRTERGDSAVYLCASSPDRSGTEAFFGQGTRLTVV.

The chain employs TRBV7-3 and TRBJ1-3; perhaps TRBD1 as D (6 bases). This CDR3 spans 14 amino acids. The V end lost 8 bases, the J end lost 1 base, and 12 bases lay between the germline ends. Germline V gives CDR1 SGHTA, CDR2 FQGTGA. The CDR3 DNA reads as TGTGCCAGCCTCCCTCAGGGGTCTGGAAACACCATATATTTT. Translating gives CASLPQGSGNTIYF.

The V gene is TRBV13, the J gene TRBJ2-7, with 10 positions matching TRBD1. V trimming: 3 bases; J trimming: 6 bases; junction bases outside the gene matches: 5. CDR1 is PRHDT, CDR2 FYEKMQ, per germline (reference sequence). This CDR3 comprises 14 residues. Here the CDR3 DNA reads TGTGCCAGCAGCTTGGGGACAGGGGACGGCGAGCAGTACTTC. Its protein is CASSLGTGDGEQYF.